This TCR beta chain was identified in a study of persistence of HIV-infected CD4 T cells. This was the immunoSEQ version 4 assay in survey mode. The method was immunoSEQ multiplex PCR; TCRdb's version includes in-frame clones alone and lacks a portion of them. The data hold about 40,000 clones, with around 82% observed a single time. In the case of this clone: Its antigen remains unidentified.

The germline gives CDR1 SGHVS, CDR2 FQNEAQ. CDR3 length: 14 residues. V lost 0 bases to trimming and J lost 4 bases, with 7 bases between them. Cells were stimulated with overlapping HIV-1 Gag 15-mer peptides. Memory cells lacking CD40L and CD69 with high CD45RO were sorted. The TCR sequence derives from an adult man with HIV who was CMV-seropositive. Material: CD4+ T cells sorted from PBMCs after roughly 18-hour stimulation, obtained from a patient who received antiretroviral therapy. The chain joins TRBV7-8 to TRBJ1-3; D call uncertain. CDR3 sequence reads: CASSLAALGNTIYF. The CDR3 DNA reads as TGTGCCAGCAGCTTAGCAGCATTAGGAAACACCATATATTTT.